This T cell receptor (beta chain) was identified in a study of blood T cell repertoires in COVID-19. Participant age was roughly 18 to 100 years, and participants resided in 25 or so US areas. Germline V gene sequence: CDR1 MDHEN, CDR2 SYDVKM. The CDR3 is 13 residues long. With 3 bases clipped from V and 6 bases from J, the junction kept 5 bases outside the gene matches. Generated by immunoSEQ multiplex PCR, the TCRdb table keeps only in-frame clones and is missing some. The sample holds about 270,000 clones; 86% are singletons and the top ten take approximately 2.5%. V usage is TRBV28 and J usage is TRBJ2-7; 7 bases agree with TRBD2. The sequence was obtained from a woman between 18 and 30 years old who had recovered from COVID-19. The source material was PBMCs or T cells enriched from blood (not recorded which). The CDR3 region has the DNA TGTGCCAGCAGTTTTCCAGCGGGAAGCGAGCAGTACTTC. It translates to CASSFPAGSEQYF. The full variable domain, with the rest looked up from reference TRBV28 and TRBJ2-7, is DVKVTQSSRYLVKRTGEKVFLECVQDMDHENMFWYRQDPGLGLRLIYFSYDVKMKEKGDIPEGYSVSREKKERFSLILESASTNQTSMYLCASSFPAGSEQYFGPGTRLTVT.